This TCR beta chain was sequenced in a study of T-cell reconstitution after alpha-beta-depleted transplantation in children. V lost 4 bases and J lost 7, with 15 bases in between. The CDR3 is 13 residues long. Germline CDR1 is SGHDT and CDR2 is YYEEEE. General study results and limits: Two months or so post-transplant, alpha-beta T cells reportedly derived from several hundred expanded graft clones. At the one-year point after transplant, T-cell counts and TCRbeta diversity were found to come mostly from T cells that had been newly produced. After transplant, high TCRbeta diversity at day 60 in some patients arose from surviving recipient T cells and thymic progenitors.

With regard to this clonotype: The antigen is unknown.

Unique molecular identifiers were built into the TCRbeta library. Via MiXCR, TCRdb re-called the PCR reads, giving one row per CDR3 protein. The sample holds about 400,000 distinct CDR3 sequences; 16% are singletons and the top ten take about 32%. The receptor was derived from a boy under two years old who had a stem cell transplant for Wiskott-Aldrich syndrome, so the T cells may come from the graft donor. The rearrangement joins TRBV5-6 to TRBJ2-7; D tentatively reads TRBD1 or TRBD2 (5 bases each). Material: PBMCs, mostly from graft donor cells, obtained 360 days after TCRalphabeta/CD19-depleted stem cell transplant. This CDR3 is CASSHPGRGEQYF. CDR3 nucleotides: TGTGCCAGCAGCCATCCGGGACGAGGGGAGCAGTACTTC.